A single sample gave rise to the 26 T cell receptor beta chains below, sequenced in a study of tumor and adjacent non-tumor tissue in lung cancer. TCRbeta libraries were built with three rounds of nested PCR, modified from ARM-PCR. TCRdb fed the multiplex PCR reads into MiXCR, producing one record per CDR3 protein. Altogether about 82,000 distinct CDR3 sequences are present, around four fifths being singletons, with the ten largest covering 12%. This sample's RNA came from whole unsorted tissue. The specimen sequenced was lung tumor tissue. The source of these receptors is a woman between 50 and 59 years old with non-small cell lung cancer.

The V and J genes are TRBV29-1 and TRBJ2-5; TRBD2 matches 7 bases. The CDR3 covers 17 residues. CDR1 is SQVTM and CDR2 is ANQGSEA in the germline V gene. V dropped 6 bases and J dropped 0; count of bases not matched to a gene: 16. For the CDR3, the DNA is TGCAGCGTCGGAGGCCCGCTGGCGGGAGAGTACCAAGAGACCCAGTACTTC. It yields the protein CSVGGPLAGEYQETQYF.

Comment on this clonotype: Relative to the germline gene, one junction end is altered; a read error may explain this. This chain connects TRBV11-2 to TRBJ2-3; maybe TRBD2 (5 bases). CDR3 size: 12 residues. The V gene's germline CDR1 is SGHAT and CDR2 FQNNGV. The CDR3 region is CASLDKGDTRYF. The CDR3 DNA follows: TGTGCCAGCTTAGACAAGGGAGATACGCGGTATTTT.

Concerning this clonotype itself: The junction departs from the called germline gene at one end, perhaps through a read error. J is TRBJ2-3 and V is TRBV5-4; D may be TRBD1 or TRBD2 (6 bases each). CDR1 and CDR2 from the germline V gene are SGHNT and YYREEE (reference sequence). The CDR3 is 17 residues long. CDR3 protein: CASSSYFPGDSTYTQYF. Here the CDR3 DNA reads TGTGCCAGCAGCTCATATTTCCCAGGGGACTCCACATATACACAGTATTTT.

The chain carries TRBV20-1 and TRBJ2-4; 9 bases agree with TRBD1. The V gene end was trimmed by 7 bases and the J gene end by 7 bases; junction bases not matched to a gene: 14. This CDR3 is 15 amino acids long. CDR1 is DFQATT, CDR2 SNEGSKA, per germline (reference sequence). The CDR3, as DNA: TGCAGTGTCCCAGCAGAGGGGACAGGGACGAACATTCAGTACTTC. Encoded protein: CSVPAEGTGTNIQYF.

Comment on this clonotype: An end of the junction differs from the germline gene, which may be a read error. This chain's CDR3 is CASSQGGGDGPYSEQFF. The CDR3, as DNA: TGTGCCAGCAGCCAAGGGGGGGGTGACGGGCCCTACAGTGAGCAGTTCTTC. V and J are TRBV4-2 and TRBJ2-1; 7 bases map to TRBD2. Germline V lookup: CDR1 LGHNA, CDR2 YNFKEQ. CDR3 length: 17 amino acids.

Of note for this clonotype: One end of the junction does not line up with germline, which may come from a read error. V usage is TRBV28 and J usage is TRBJ2-7; D may be TRBD1 or TRBD2 (5 bases each). The germline CDR1 and CDR2 sequences are MDHEN and SYDVKM. The CDR3 sequence is 11 residues long. CDR3 protein: CASTGAYKQYF. Written as DNA, the CDR3 is TGTGCCAGTACCGGGGCCTACAAGCAGTACTTC. Variable domain in full (rest from reference TRBV28 and TRBJ2-7): DVKVTQSSRYLVKRTGEKVFLECVQDMDHENMFWYRQDPGLGLRLIYFSYDVKMKEKGDIPEGYSVSREKKERFSLILESASTNQTSMYLCASTGAYKQYFGPGTRLTVT.

This clonotype was found many times. The chain couples TRBV10-3 to TRBJ2-7; D possibly corresponds to TRBD1 (6 bases). CDR3 size: 12 residues. Trimming pared 10 bases from V and 5 bases from J, leaving 15 bases between. In germline, CDR1 is ENHRY, CDR2 SYGVKD. This CDR3 is CASSGTFDEQYF. Here the CDR3 DNA reads TGTGCCAGTTCCGGGACATTCGACGAGCAGTACTTC.

A remark on this clonotype: A junction boundary mismatches the germline segment, possibly from a read error. The chain joins TRBV7-8 to TRBJ2-1; weak D call: TRBD2 (5 bases). Per the germline V gene, CDR1 is SGHVS and CDR2 is FQNEAQ. The CDR3 runs 15 residues. The CDR3 region is CASSSRLTSYNEQFF. CDR3 DNA: TGTGCTAGCAGCTCCCGACTAACGTCCTACAATGAGCAGTTCTTC.

For this clonotype: The germline gene is not matched at one end of the junction; a read error may be the cause. This chain uses TRBV5-6 with TRBJ1-2; the match to TRBD1 covers 7 bases. This CDR3 has 11 residues. Looked up from germline, CDR1 is SGHDT and CDR2 is YYEEEE. CDR3 DNA sequence: TGTGCCAGCACCTTGACAGGGCCGGGTACCTTC. Amino acid sequence: CASTLTGPGTF. The full variable domain, its missing parts supplied by reference TRBV5-6 and TRBJ1-2, is DAGVTQSPTHLIKTRGQQVTLRCSPKSGHDTVSWYQQALGQGPQFIFQYYEEEERQRGNFPDRFSGHQFPNYSSELNVNALLLGDSALYLCASTLTGPGTFGSGTRLTVV.

Comments on this clonotype: A much larger clone is a single base away; this may be a read error. The CDR3 reads CSAGSRDPQHF. For the CDR3, the DNA is TGCAGTGCCGGGTCTCGCGATCCCCAGCATTTT. The rearrangement links TRBV20-1 to TRBJ1-5; D ambiguous. The CDR3 runs to 11 residues. Trimming removed 6 bases from V and 10 bases from J, with 13 bases in between. The germline V gene encodes CDR1 DFQATT and CDR2 SNEGSKA (reference sequence).

Concerning this clonotype itself: A read error may produce the germline difference seen at one junction end. The chain links TRBV20-1 to TRBJ2-2; 9 bases are shared with TRBD1. This CDR3 spans 15 amino acids. Germline CDR1 and CDR2: DFQATT and SNEGSKA (reference sequence). CDR3 nucleotides: TGCAGTGCTAGTGTACAGGGGGCAAACACCGAGGAGCTGTTTTTT. Translating gives CSASVQGANTEELFF.

This clonotype showed up just once. One junction end does not reproduce the germline sequence, and a read error may be involved. V and J are TRBV28 and TRBJ2-7; 8 bases are shared with TRBD1. CDR3 length equals 14 residues. The V gene's germline CDR1 is MDHEN and CDR2 SYDVKM. The CDR3 is CASNFPGQGYEQYF. The CDR3 region has the DNA TGTGCCAGCAATTTCCCCGGACAGGGCTACGAGCAATACTTC.

This clonotype is a singleton in its sample. This may be a read error, as it is one base from a much larger clone. The chain carries TRBV20-1 and TRBJ2-7; D is possibly TRBD1 or TRBD2 (5 bases each). Germline values: CDR1 DFQATT, CDR2 SNEGSKA (reference sequence). Trimming removed 3 bases at V and 2 bases at J, with 11 bases between. The length of the CDR3 is 13 residues. The chain's CDR3 is CSASRQGAYEQYF. The CDR3 coding sequence is TGCAGTGCTAGCAGGCAGGGAGCCTACGAGCAGTACTTC.

Remarks on this clonotype: The missing conserved phenylalanine or tryptophan at the end of this CDR3 makes a read error likely. The chain recombines TRBV7-9 with TRBJ2-7; TRBD1 aligns across 7 bases. The V and J ends lost 3 bases and 6 bases, in that order; junction bases with no gene match: 8. This CDR3 is built from 14 residues. CDR1 and CDR2 from the germline V gene are SEHNR and FQNEAQ (reference sequence). The CDR3 protein is CASSFRDRTCEQYS. In DNA form, the CDR3 reads TGTGCCAGCAGCTTCCGGGACAGAACCTGCGAGCAGTACTCC.

Comments on this clonotype: A read error may produce the germline difference seen at one junction end. V and J are TRBV11-2 and TRBJ2-3; no clear D gene. The CDR3 sequence is 14 residues long. Germline CDR1 SGHAT, CDR2 FQNNGV. CDR3 sequence reads: CASSLDLVVDTRYF. In nucleotides, the CDR3 is TGTGCCAGCAGCTTAGATTTGGTAGTAGATACGCGGTATTTT.

As to this clonotype: Its ends do not fully match the called genes, so a read error is possible. V is TRBV6-6 and J is TRBJ2-3; 8 bases agree with TRBD2. The CDR3 has 14 residues. CDR1 MNHNY and CDR2 SVGAGI come from the germline V gene (reference sequence). CDR3 sequence reads: CAGSPGGPIDMQYF. CDR3 sequence (DNA): TGTGCCGGCAGCCCGGGAGGGCCGATAGATATGCAGTATTTT.

To note about this clonotype: Compared with germline, one end of the junction differs, possibly owing to a read error. This chain links TRBV7-9 with TRBJ1-2; D gene unclear. Germline CDR1 is SEHNR and CDR2 is FQNEAQ (reference sequence). The CDR3 is made up of 11 amino acids. CDR3 in amino acids: CAGSTMLGYTF. CDR3 sequence (DNA): TGTGCCGGCAGCACAATGCTGGGCTACACCTTC. The variable domain in full, with the rest retrieved from reference TRBV7-9 and TRBJ1-2, is DTGVSQNPRHKITKRGQNVTFRCDPISEHNRLYWYRQTLGQGPEFLTYFQNEAQLEKSRLLSDRFSAERPKGSFSTLEIQRTEQGDSAMYLCAGSTMLGYTFGSGTRLTVV.

This clonotype was detected ten times or more. The chain recombines TRBV12-3 or TRBV12-4 with TRBJ1-5; D remains ambiguous. The CDR3 is 14 residues long. Trimming left V 1 base short and J 1 base short, with 5 bases between. The DNA for the CDR3 is TGTGCCAGCAGTTTAGGAGGCAGCAATCAGCCCCAGCATTTT. It encodes CASSLGGSNQPQHF.

On this clonotype: Since a much larger clone is just one base distant, this may be a read error. The genes are TRBV6-4 and TRBJ2-3; the D gene could be TRBD1 or TRBD2 (5 bases each). This CDR3 has 13 amino acids. V was cut by 6 bases and J by 0 bases, with 7 bases left in between. Germline values: CDR1 MRHNA, CDR2 SNTAGT. CDR3 in amino acids: CASRGDSTDTQYF. In nucleotides, the CDR3 is TGTGCCAGCAGGGGGGACAGCACAGATACGCAGTATTTT.

In the case of this clonotype: At one end, the junction sequence differs from germline, possibly due to a read error. The chain joins TRBV6-5 to TRBJ2-7; possible D gene TRBD2, 5 bases. This CDR3 is built from 14 residues. Germline assignment: CDR1 MNHEY and CDR2 SVGAGI. As DNA, the CDR3 is TGTGCCAGCAGTTATGCCAGCGGTTCCTACGAACAGTACTTC. Protein product: CASSYASGSYEQYF.

As concerns this clonotype: One end of the junction does not line up with germline, which may come from a read error. The CDR3 coding sequence is TGCGCCAGCAGCTCGGGACTAGGGGGCGGCACAGATACGCAATATTTT. Its protein product is CASSSGLGGGTDTQYF. J is TRBJ2-3 and V is TRBV5-1; possibly TRBD2 for D (8 bases). The CDR3 consists of 16 residues. Germline assignment: CDR1 SGHRS and CDR2 YFSETQ.

In this sample, this clonotype turned up many times. This chain links TRBV6-4 with TRBJ2-1, with no clear D. With 0 bases removed from V and 4 bases from J, the gap between germline ends came to 7 bases. CDR1 and CDR2 from the germline V gene are MRHNA and SNTAGT. The CDR3 extends over 14 amino acids. CDR3 DNA: TGTGCCAGCAGTGACTCTGGCGATTACAATGAGCAGTTCTTC. Amino acid sequence: CASSDSGDYNEQFF.

As concerns this clonotype: A junction end diverges from the germline sequence, so it may reflect a read error. The chain couples TRBV11-2 to TRBJ1-5, with TRBD1 as a possible D gene (5 bases). The germline V gene encodes CDR1 SGHAT and CDR2 FQNNGV. The CDR3 extends over 15 amino acids. The CDR3 region has the DNA TGTGCCAGCAGCTTAGGAGACAGAAGTTCCCAGCCCCAACATTTT. Translation gives CASSLGDRSSQPQHF.

This sequence joins TRBV6-1 and TRBJ2-7; D call uncertain. Between the trimmed V and J ends, which lost 7 bases and 12 bases, there was a span of 19 bases. The germline CDR1 and CDR2 sequences are MNHNS and SASEGT. The CDR3 loop spans 12 amino acids. In DNA, the CDR3 is TGTGCCAGCATCGCCAGCTCCTACGAGTCGTACTTC. This gives the protein CASIASSYESYF.

The chain combines TRBV6-1 with TRBJ1-1; 7 nucleotides align to TRBD1. The germline CDR1 and CDR2 sequences are MNHNS and SASEGT. CDR3 length: 15 amino acids. V shed 4 bases, J shed 5 bases, and the junction held 10 bases outside the gene matches. The CDR3 nucleotides read TGTGCCAGCAGTGCCTTCTCTGACAGGGCTACTGAAGCTTTCTTT. Amino acid sequence: CASSAFSDRATEAFF.

Only one count was recorded for this clonotype. The V call is TRBV11-2, the J call TRBJ2-1; weak D call: TRBD2 (5 bases). The V and J ends lost 10 bases and 8 bases respectively, with 24 bases between them. The CDR3 has 15 amino acids. CDR1 is SGHAT, CDR2 FQNNGV, per germline. The chain's CDR3 is CANTLESNGNHEQFF. CDR3 DNA sequence: TGTGCCAACACCTTAGAATCTAACGGGAATCATGAGCAGTTCTTC.